Detailed here is one TCR beta chain. Authors' analysis steps: Reference gene primer amplification gave estimated nucleated cell counts. Using immunoSEQ multiplex PCR, the repertoire was profiled, and TCRdb retains in-frame clones only, with some absent. Clone size and V and J calls were adopted from that table, with D and trimming inferred from the DNA. The sample yields roughly 150,000 clones, around 81% seen once. The data were obtained in a study of blood T cell repertoires in COVID-19. Study information: Sites across the United States, Italy and Spain contributed samples from acute and convalescent COVID-19. PBMCs, B-cell-depleted T cells, or T cells were the source of the cDNA or gDNA that made up the material.

After removal of 6 bases from V and 5 bases from J, the junction contained 13 bases not matched to a gene. This CDR3 spans 16 amino acids. CDR1 is SNHLY, CDR2 FYNNEI, per germline. The sequence came from a man between 70 and 80 years old with active or convalescent COVID-19. The chain employs TRBV2 and TRBJ2-1; 7 bases align to TRBD1. The sequencing sample was made of peripheral blood. The CDR3 loop reads CASSPSRGWDDNEQFF. The CDR3 coding sequence is TGTGCCAGCAGCCCGAGCAGGGGGTGGGACGACAATGAGCAGTTCTTC.